These 3 T cell receptor beta chains came from one sample sequenced in a study of blood T cells in healthy people across ages. Alongside a J-beta primer mix, a sample-barcoded 5' primer served in a second PCR lasting roughly 6 to 11 cycles. TCRdb independently ran MiXCR on the 5' RACE reads; one entry per CDR3 protein. The table has 1.5 million to 1.8 million distinct CDR3 sequences, under 55% seen once. The source material was blood. Receptors originate from a young woman in good health.

This rearrangement joins TRBV25-1 to TRBJ2-1, with D unclear. The CDR3 loop spans 12 amino acids. V lost 1 base and J lost 8, with 6 bases in between. Germline CDR1 reads MGHDK; CDR2 reads SYGVNS. Here the CDR3 DNA reads TGTGCCAGCAGTGAATTTGGCTATGAGCAGTTCTTC. Its protein product is CASSEFGYEQFF.

This chain links TRBV28 with TRBJ2-4; the match to TRBD2 covers 8 bases. The tail of the sequence fits TRBJ2-7 better, so the J call may be wrong. The CDR3 totals 14 residues. Germline values: CDR1 MDHEN, CDR2 SYDVKM. The CDR3 nucleotides read TGTGCCAGCAGTTTTGATGGCGGGAGGAGCGAGCAGTACTTC. Translation gives CASSFDGGRSEQYF.

The chain joins TRBV7-2 to TRBJ2-7; TRBD1 matches 10 bases. Germline V gene sequence: CDR1 SGHTA, CDR2 FQGNSA. The CDR3 loop spans 15 amino acids. V lost 6 bases to trimming and J lost 1 base; unmatched junction nucleotides: 6. In nucleotides, the CDR3 is TGTGCCAGCAGTTACCGGGACAGGGGATCCTACGAGCAGTACTTC. Amino acid sequence: CASSYRDRGSYEQYF.